Below, 29 T cell receptor beta chains from the same sample are listed, as sequenced in a study of T cell repertoires in cytomegalovirus infection (dated by TCRdb to between 2018 and 2020). These TCRs are of unknown antigen specificity. The listed sequencing device is Illumina HiSeq 1500. Using fastp trimming at Q25 and MiXCR clonotype assembly, TCRdb reanalyzed the public sequencing data and kept in-frame beta chains. For every CDR3 protein sequence, its rows merge into one entry that carries the most common genes and DNA. The sample table records approximately 770,000 distinct CDR3 sequences; about 27% of these occur just once. Together, the top ten hold around 14% of the sample. The sample's treatment or condition label, in plain terms: in vitro stimulation with specific CMV peptide epitopes to enrich CMV-specific T cells. Sequenced here: cultured CD8+ T cells from PBMCs, sampled from culture after CMV antigen stimulation. These receptors all stem from a human donor in good health (CMV status not recorded). Some clones in this sample may be carry-over from other donors' samples.

The chain is built from TRBV2 and TRBJ2-1; D tentatively fits TRBD1 or TRBD2 (5 bases each). This CDR3 has 14 amino acids. The V gene lost 3 bases and the J gene lost 6 bases, with 12 bases spanning the gap. Per germline, CDR1 SNHLY and CDR2 FYNNEI. The CDR3 DNA reads TGTGCCAGCAGTGATACCGGGGCTGGCAATGAGCAGTTCTTC. Its translation is CASSDTGAGNEQFF.

A few counts support this clonotype. The rearrangement joins TRBV7-9 to TRBJ1-4; a possible D gene is TRBD1 (5 bases). Trimming shortened V by 4 bases and J by 13 bases, and 13 bases separated the two germline ends. This CDR3 is 12 amino acids long. CDR1 SEHNR and CDR2 FQNEAQ come from the germline V gene (reference sequence). The CDR3: CASSSRGIRLFF. In nucleotides, the CDR3 is TGTGCCAGCAGCTCGAGGGGCATAAGACTGTTTTTT.

This clonotype has more than one count but fewer than ten. J is TRBJ1-4 and V is TRBV12-3 or TRBV12-4; no firm D call. This CDR3 spans 14 amino acids. V lost 2 bases to trimming and J lost 7 bases, with 11 bases between them. This CDR3 reads CASSLREGFEKLFF. The CDR3 DNA sequence: TGTGCCAGCAGTTTACGAGAAGGGTTTGAAAAACTGTTTTTT.

The V and J genes are TRBV7-9 and TRBJ2-7, with D possibly matching TRBD1 (5 bases). The CDR3 covers 12 residues. V was cut by 5 bases and J by 3 bases, with 8 bases left in between. The V gene's germline CDR1 is SEHNR and CDR2 FQNEAQ (reference sequence). The CDR3 region is CASSIDSYEQYV. The CDR3 coding sequence is TGTGCCAGCAGCATCGACAGCTACGAGCAGTACGTC.

Only a few counts were recorded for this clonotype. The chain uses TRBV11-1 and TRBJ2-7; tentative D call: TRBD2 (5 bases). V dropped 5 bases and J dropped 6 bases, with 14 bases sitting between them. CDR3 size: 13 residues. Germline lookup yields CDR1 SGHAT and CDR2 FQDESV (reference sequence). CDR3 DNA sequence: TGTGCCAGCAGCCTAGAGCTGGCGGGCGAGCAGTACGTC. The encoded protein is CASSLELAGEQYV.

This clonotype was counted a few times. This rearrangement joins TRBV12-3 or TRBV12-4 to TRBJ2-1; 11 bases agree with TRBD2. The V gene end was trimmed by 4 bases and the J gene end by 8 bases; junction bases not matched to a gene: 16. The CDR3 is 18 amino acids. The CDR3 DNA reads as TGTGCCAGCAGTTACTCCTTAGCGGGGGGGAGTTCTACCTATGAGCAGTTCTTC. It encodes CASSYSLAGGSSTYEQFF.

The V gene is TRBV6-5, the J gene TRBJ2-7, with TRBD1 matching 7 bases. The J segment lost 3 bases and the V segment lost 3 bases, leaving 8 bases of the junction unmatched. Germline CDR1 reads MNHEY; CDR2 reads SVGAGI. The CDR3 extends over 15 amino acids. The CDR3 DNA is TGTGCCAGCAGTTATTCGAAGGGGGCCTACTACGAGCAGTACTTC. It codes for CASSYSKGAYYEQYF.

The chain has TRBV12-3 or TRBV12-4 and TRBJ1-5; D gene unclear. V was clipped by 1 base and J by 6 bases, with 10 bases between them. CDR3 length equals 14 residues. In nucleotides, the CDR3 is TGTGCCAGCAGTTTAGTAAACGTGGGTCAGCCCCAGCATTTT. This gives the protein CASSLVNVGQPQHF.

This clonotype was seen only a few times. The chain uses TRBV9 and TRBJ2-3, with D hard to call. V dropped 4 bases and J dropped 2 bases, with 8 bases sitting between them. Germline CDR1 reads SGDLS; CDR2 reads YYNGEE. CDR3 size: 13 residues. The CDR3 sequence: CASSPSNTDTQYF. CDR3 bases: TGTGCCAGCAGCCCTTCGAACACAGATACGCAGTATTTT.

Ten or more counts support this clonotype. The J gene is TRBJ2-1, the V gene TRBV27; 8 nucleotides agree with TRBD1. Trimming at V came to 6 bases and at J to 1 base, leaving 2 bases not matched to a gene. The germline gives CDR1 MNHEY, CDR2 SMNVEV (reference sequence). The CDR3 is 14 amino acids. The CDR3: CASSGQGSYNEQFF. In DNA, the CDR3 is TGTGCCAGCAGCGGACAGGGTTCCTACAATGAGCAGTTCTTC.

This clonotype has more than one count but fewer than ten. As DNA, the CDR3 is TGTGCCAGCAGCTCCAAGGACAGAGATAACACTGAAGCTTTCTTT. Its protein is CASSSKDRDNTEAFF. The chain carries TRBV5-6 and TRBJ1-1; D possibly corresponds to TRBD1 (6 bases). V was cut by 3 bases and J by 2 bases, with 14 bases left in between. Germline lookup yields CDR1 SGHDT and CDR2 YYEEEE. This CDR3 comprises 15 residues.

This clonotype came up a few times. The V and J genes are TRBV7-2 and TRBJ2-1, with TRBD2 matching 9 bases. V trimming: 7 bases; J trimming: 3 bases; junction bases outside the gene matches: 22. The CDR3 totals 20 residues. Germline-derived CDR1 and CDR2 are SGHTA and FQGNSA. The CDR3 sequence: CASTPSERGDPYGFYNEQFF. The CDR3 DNA follows: TGTGCCAGCACCCCCTCTGAGCGGGGGGACCCCTATGGATTCTACAATGAGCAGTTCTTC.

Comment on this clonotype: Germline and junction disagree at one end, which may indicate a read error. The chain recombines TRBV7-6 with TRBJ2-2; D is undetermined. There are 16 residues in the CDR3. From germline, CDR1 is SGHVS and CDR2 FNYEAQ. The CDR3 reads CTSSSTDDPNTGELFF. CDR3 sequence (DNA): TGTACCAGCAGCTCGACTGACGACCCGAACACCGGGGAGCTGTTTTTT.

The chain combines TRBV15 with TRBJ2-5; maybe TRBD1 (5 bases). The CDR3 spans 17 residues. V was shortened by 0 bases and J by 0 bases, with 14 bases between the two germline ends. CDR1 is LNHNV and CDR2 is YYDKDF in the germline V gene (reference sequence). The CDR3 coding sequence is TGTGCCACCAGCAGAGACCAACTATACAGGCACCAAGAGACCCAGTACTTC. Translated, it gives CATSRDQLYRHQETQYF.

This clonotype was picked up a small number of times. The chain recombines TRBV7-6 with TRBJ1-2; D is undetermined. The CDR3 has 15 amino acids. CDR1 SGHVS and CDR2 FNYEAQ come from the germline V gene. Between the trimmed V and J ends, which lost 7 bases and 0 bases, there was a span of 15 bases. CDR3 in amino acids: CASTTGGLSNYGYTF. CDR3 sequence (DNA): TGTGCCAGCACCACCGGCGGTCTTTCTAACTATGGCTACACCTTC.

This rearrangement joins TRBV2 to TRBJ1-2; a weak D match, TRBD1 (5 bases). Germline CDR1 is SNHLY and CDR2 is FYNNEI. The CDR3 runs to 15 residues. V lost 2 bases to trimming and J lost 1 base, with 11 bases between them. The CDR3 is CASSEIRGSNYGYTF. The CDR3, as DNA: TGTGCCAGCAGTGAAATAAGGGGAAGTAACTATGGCTACACCTTC.

This clonotype was counted ten times or more. The V and J genes are TRBV7-3 and TRBJ1-1; D might be TRBD1 (5 bases). The CDR3 sequence is 18 residues long. V was shortened by 4 bases and J by 7 bases, with 28 bases between the two germline ends. Per the germline V gene, CDR1 is SGHTA and CDR2 is FQGTGA. CDR3 nucleotide sequence: TGTGCCAGCAGCTCGGGGGGTGGCCCAACTCGGGCAGGGAATGAAGCTTTCTTT. Protein product: CASSSGGGPTRAGNEAFF.

The chain has TRBV28 and TRBJ2-1; weak D call: TRBD1 (6 bases). The V gene's germline CDR1 is MDHEN and CDR2 SYDVKM. V was cut by 3 bases and J by 7 bases, with 13 bases left in between. The CDR3 covers 14 residues. The CDR3 sequence: CASSLLVTGNEQFF. CDR3 coding DNA: TGTGCCAGCAGTTTGTTAGTTACAGGGAATGAGCAGTTCTTC.

This clonotype was counted a few times. The rearrangement links TRBV12-3 or TRBV12-4 to TRBJ2-5, with D possibly called TRBD1 or TRBD2 (5 bases each). Trimming left V 5 bases short and J 2 bases short, with 18 bases between. CDR3 length equals 16 residues. The CDR3 loop reads CASSGPGARLQETQYF. Here the CDR3 DNA reads TGTGCCAGCAGTGGCCCCGGGGCTCGGCTGCAAGAGACCCAGTACTTC.

This clonotype was seen a handful of times. The rearrangement uses TRBV6-1 and TRBJ2-1; TRBD2 agrees at 10 bases. The CDR3 spans 18 residues. Germline-derived CDR1 and CDR2 are MNHNS and SASEGT. The trim removed 6 bases at V and 5 bases at J, leaving 16 bases unmatched. The CDR3 loop reads CASRRGRSGGAKDNEQFF. The CDR3 region has the DNA TGTGCCAGCAGAAGAGGGCGGAGCGGGGGGGCCAAAGACAATGAGCAGTTCTTC.

This clonotype has just a few counts. This chain links TRBV6-5 with TRBJ2-5, with unresolved D. Trimming stripped 5 bases from V and 4 bases from J, with 20 bases between. CDR1 is MNHEY, CDR2 SVGAGI, per germline. The CDR3 extends over 16 amino acids. CDR3 DNA sequence: TGTGCCAGCAGTACCCCCCCCCAGGACGGTTTAGAGACCCAGTACTTC. It is translated as CASSTPPQDGLETQYF.

This clonotype was observed a few times. The chain has TRBV27 and TRBJ1-2; no firm D call. Trimming took 5 bases from V and 8 from J, leaving 21 bases between them. The CDR3 is 15 amino acids. Germline V gives CDR1 MNHEY, CDR2 SMNVEV (reference sequence). The CDR3 DNA reads TGTGCCAGCAGTACCCAAAACATCGACCCGAGCGGCTACACCTTC. This codes for CASSTQNIDPSGYTF.

The sample holds a few counts of this clonotype. The CDR3, as DNA: TGCAGCGTCGCTTTGGGAGTAAGGTCCTACAATGAGCAGTTCTTC. The encoded protein is CSVALGVRSYNEQFF. The gene calls are TRBV29-1 and TRBJ2-1; perhaps TRBD2 as D (5 bases). CDR1 is SQVTM, CDR2 ANQGSEA, per germline. The CDR3 spans 15 residues. V dropped 6 bases and J dropped 1 base, with 16 bases sitting between them.

The CDR3 nucleotides read TGCGCCAGCAGCCAAGATCCGGCAGGGTTGGATTCACCCCTCCACTTT. This translates into CASSQDPAGLDSPLHF. The rearrangement joins TRBV4-1 to TRBJ1-6, with D perhaps matching TRBD1 (5 bases). The V end lost 0 bases, the J end lost 8 bases, and 14 bases lay between the germline ends. The CDR3 totals 16 residues. CDR1 MGHRA and CDR2 YSYEKL come from the germline V gene.

This clonotype was recorded a few times. The chain links TRBV7-3 to TRBJ2-7; weak D call: TRBD1 (7 bases). CDR1 is SGHTA and CDR2 is FQGTGA in the germline V gene. V was trimmed by 4 bases and J by 5 bases, leaving 15 bases between them. This CDR3 region has 14 residues. For the CDR3, the DNA is TGTGCCAGCAGCTCCAGTGACAGGGAGGACGAGCAGTACGTC. Translating it yields CASSSSDREDEQYV.

This clonotype was recorded a few times. V and J are TRBV12-3 or TRBV12-4 and TRBJ1-1; 7 nucleotides agree with TRBD1. V lost 5 bases to trimming and J lost 4 bases; unmatched junction nucleotides: 4. This CDR3 spans 13 amino acids. CDR3 residues: CASSQTGVTEAFF. CDR3 sequence (DNA): TGTGCCAGCAGTCAAACAGGGGTCACTGAAGCTTTCTTT.

The chain combines TRBV27 with TRBJ1-2; TRBD1 aligns across 10 bases. Looked up from germline, CDR1 is MNHEY and CDR2 is SMNVEV (reference sequence). Trimming at V came to 5 bases and at J to 7 bases, leaving 7 bases not matched to a gene. This CDR3 is 14 amino acids long. This CDR3 is CASSPGQGFSGYTF. The DNA for the CDR3 is TGTGCCAGCAGTCCGGGACAGGGGTTTTCTGGCTACACCTTC.

This clonotype was detected once. V gene TRBV6-5 combines with J gene TRBJ2-1; 10 bases are shared with TRBD1. CDR1 is MNHEY, CDR2 SVGAGI, per germline. This CDR3 has 17 amino acids. The junction had 10 bases not matched to a gene; V was cut back by 0 bases and J by 8 bases. CDR3 DNA sequence: TGTGCCAGCAGTTACTCGCGTTGGGACAGGGGTAACTATGAGCAGTTCTTC. Its protein product is CASSYSRWDRGNYEQFF.

A few counts support this clonotype. The chain is built from TRBV7-9 and TRBJ1-6; 9 bases match TRBD1. With 4 bases clipped from V and 10 bases from J, the junction kept 8 bases outside the gene matches. The CDR3 extends over 15 amino acids. Germline V gene sequence: CDR1 SEHNR, CDR2 FQNEAQ (reference sequence). The CDR3 here is CASSSLEGQGSPLHF. The CDR3 DNA reads as TGTGCCAGCAGCTCTCTAGAGGGACAGGGATCACCCCTCCACTTT.